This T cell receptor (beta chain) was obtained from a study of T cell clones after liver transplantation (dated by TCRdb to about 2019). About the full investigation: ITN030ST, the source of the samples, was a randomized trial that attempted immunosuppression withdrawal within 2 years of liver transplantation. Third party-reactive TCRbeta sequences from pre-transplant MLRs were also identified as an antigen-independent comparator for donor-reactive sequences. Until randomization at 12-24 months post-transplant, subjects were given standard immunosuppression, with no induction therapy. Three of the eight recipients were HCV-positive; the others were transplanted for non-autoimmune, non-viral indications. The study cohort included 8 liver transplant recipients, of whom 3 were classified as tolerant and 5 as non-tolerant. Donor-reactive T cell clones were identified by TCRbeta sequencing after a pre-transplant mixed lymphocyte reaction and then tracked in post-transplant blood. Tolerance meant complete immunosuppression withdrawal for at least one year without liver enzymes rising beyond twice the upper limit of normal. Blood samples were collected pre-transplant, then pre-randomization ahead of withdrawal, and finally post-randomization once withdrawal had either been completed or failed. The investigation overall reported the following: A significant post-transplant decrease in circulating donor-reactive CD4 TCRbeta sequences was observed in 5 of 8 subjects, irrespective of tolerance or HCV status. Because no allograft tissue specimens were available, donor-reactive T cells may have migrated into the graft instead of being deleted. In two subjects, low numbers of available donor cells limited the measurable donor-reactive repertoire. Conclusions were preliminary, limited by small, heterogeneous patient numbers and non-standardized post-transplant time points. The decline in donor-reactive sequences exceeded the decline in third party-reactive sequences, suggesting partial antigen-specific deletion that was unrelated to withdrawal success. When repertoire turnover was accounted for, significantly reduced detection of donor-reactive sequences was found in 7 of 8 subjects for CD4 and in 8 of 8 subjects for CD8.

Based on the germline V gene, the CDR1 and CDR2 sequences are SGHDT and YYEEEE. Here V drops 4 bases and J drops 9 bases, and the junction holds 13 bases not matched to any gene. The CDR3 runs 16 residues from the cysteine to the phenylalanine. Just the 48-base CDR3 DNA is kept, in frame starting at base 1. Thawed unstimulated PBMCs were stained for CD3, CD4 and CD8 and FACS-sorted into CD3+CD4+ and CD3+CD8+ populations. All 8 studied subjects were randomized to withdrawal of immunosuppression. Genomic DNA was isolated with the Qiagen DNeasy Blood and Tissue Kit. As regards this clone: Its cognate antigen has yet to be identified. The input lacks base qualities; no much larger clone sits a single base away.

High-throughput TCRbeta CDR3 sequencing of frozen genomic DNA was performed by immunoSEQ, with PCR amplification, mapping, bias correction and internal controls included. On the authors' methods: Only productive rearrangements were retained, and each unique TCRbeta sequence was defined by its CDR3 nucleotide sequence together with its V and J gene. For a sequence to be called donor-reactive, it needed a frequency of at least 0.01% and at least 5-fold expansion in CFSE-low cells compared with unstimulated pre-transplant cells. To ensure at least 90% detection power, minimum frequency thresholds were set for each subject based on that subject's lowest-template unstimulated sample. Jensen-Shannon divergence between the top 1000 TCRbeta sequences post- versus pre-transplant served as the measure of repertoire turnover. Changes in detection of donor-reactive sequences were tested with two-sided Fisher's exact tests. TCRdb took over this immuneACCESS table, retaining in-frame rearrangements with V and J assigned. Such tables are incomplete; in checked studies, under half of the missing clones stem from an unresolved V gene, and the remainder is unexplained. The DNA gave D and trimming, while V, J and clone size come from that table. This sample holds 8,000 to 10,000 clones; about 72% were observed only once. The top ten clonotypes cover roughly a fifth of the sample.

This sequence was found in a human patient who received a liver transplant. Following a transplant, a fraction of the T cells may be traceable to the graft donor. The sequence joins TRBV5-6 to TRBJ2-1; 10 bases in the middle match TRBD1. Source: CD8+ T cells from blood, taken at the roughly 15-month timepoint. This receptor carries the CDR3 CASSRLSGTGVGEQFF. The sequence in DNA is TGTGCCAGCAGCCGTCTCTCCGGGACAGGGGTTGGTGAGCAGTTCTTC.